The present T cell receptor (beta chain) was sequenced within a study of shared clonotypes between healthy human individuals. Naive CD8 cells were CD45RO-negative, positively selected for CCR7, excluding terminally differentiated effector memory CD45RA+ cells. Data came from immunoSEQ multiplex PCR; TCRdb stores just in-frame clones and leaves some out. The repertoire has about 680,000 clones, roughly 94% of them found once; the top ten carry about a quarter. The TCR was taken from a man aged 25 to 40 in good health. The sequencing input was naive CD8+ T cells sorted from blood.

The CDR3 here is CASTLPGSTEAFF. The CDR3 coding sequence is TGTGCCAGCACCCTGCCAGGCAGCACTGAAGCTTTCTTT. This chain connects TRBV5-6 to TRBJ1-1; D unclear. V lost 6 bases, J lost 4 bases, and 13 bases lay in between. This CDR3 has 13 residues. The V gene's germline CDR1 is SGHDT and CDR2 YYEEEE.